Shown below are 18 T cell receptor beta chains from a single sample sequenced in a study of T cell repertoires in cytomegalovirus infection. TCRdb redid the calling of the reads with MiXCR, one entry per CDR3 protein. The repertoire includes 550,000 to 850,000 distinct CDR3 sequences, around a third of them detected once, and 15% to 20% sits in the top ten. Their recognized antigens are unknown. The sample in question was cultured PBMCs, obtained from culture after CMV antigen stimulation. Source of these receptors: a human donor in good health (CMV status not recorded). Some clones in this sample may be carry-over from other donors' samples.

The DNA for the CDR3 is TGTGCCACCAGCAGAGATCCCCCCCGCGGAAGCCCGTGGAACACCATATATTTT. Translation: CATSRDPPRGSPWNTIYF. V usage is TRBV15 and J usage is TRBJ1-3, with D unresolved. Trimming left V 0 bases short and J 7 bases short, with 22 bases between. Germline values: CDR1 LNHNV, CDR2 YYDKDF (reference sequence). CDR3 size: 18 residues.

This clonotype was seen just once. J is TRBJ2-7 and V is TRBV6-5; D gene ambiguous. The CDR3 runs to 13 residues. Germline CDR1 is MNHEY and CDR2 is SVGAGI. Trimming stripped 2 bases from V and 3 bases from J, with 8 bases between. The CDR3 loop reads CASSYGVGYEQYF. CDR3 coding DNA: TGTGCCAGCAGTTACGGGGTGGGCTACGAGCAGTACTTC.

This clonotype was counted between two and nine times. V usage is TRBV27 and J usage is TRBJ2-1; perhaps TRBD2 as D (5 bases). CDR3 length: 13 residues. Trimming stripped 2 bases from V and 8 bases from J, with 10 bases between. Germline CDR1 MNHEY, CDR2 SMNVEV (reference sequence). CDR3 in amino acids: CASSLRGRDEQFF. CDR3 in DNA: TGTGCCAGCAGTTTACGGGGAAGAGATGAGCAGTTCTTC.

V usage is TRBV7-9 and J usage is TRBJ1-5; 7 bases are a match to TRBD1. Germline assignment: CDR1 SEHNR and CDR2 FQNEAQ (reference sequence). V shed 4 bases, J shed 5 bases, and the junction held 11 bases outside the gene matches. The CDR3 runs to 16 residues. The CDR3 coding sequence is TGTGCCAGCAGCTCAATACTAGGGGGCCTAGATCAGCCCCAGCATTTT. This translates into CASSSILGGLDQPQHF.

This clonotype was observed a few times. The V and J genes are TRBV7-2 and TRBJ2-3; D call uncertain. The CDR3 sequence is 16 residues long. Germline V gene lookup returns CDR1 SGHTA and CDR2 FQGNSA. Deletions cut 5 bases from V and 4 bases from J, with 19 bases between. CDR3 sequence reads: CASSLPWDLFADTQYF. The CDR3 DNA reads TGTGCCAGCAGCCTCCCCTGGGATCTCTTCGCAGATACGCAGTATTTT.

There are many counts of this clonotype. V is TRBV7-2 and J is TRBJ1-5; D unclear. V was clipped by 1 base and J by 3 bases, with 7 bases between them. CDR3 length: 14 residues. The germline V gene has CDR1 SGHTA and CDR2 FQGNSA. CDR3 region: CASSLEVNNQPQHF. CDR3 sequence (DNA): TGTGCCAGCAGCTTAGAGGTCAACAATCAGCCCCAGCATTTT.

In this sample, this clonotype turned up a few times. The chain links TRBV6-2 or TRBV6-3 to TRBJ2-1; 10 nucleotides align to TRBD1. The V gene's germline CDR1 is MNHEY and CDR2 SVGEGT. V shed 0 bases, J shed 0 bases, and the junction held 14 bases outside the gene matches. The CDR3 consists of 21 residues. In DNA, the CDR3 is TGTGCCAGCAGTTACTCGAGGGGGACAGGGGCCCCCGGGGGCTCCTACAATGAGCAGTTCTTC. This translates into CASSYSRGTGAPGGSYNEQFF.

This clonotype was seen more than once but under ten times. The chain joins TRBV7-2 to TRBJ1-2; 9 bases are a match to TRBD1. Trimming took 1 base from V and 5 from J; bases not matched to a gene: 8. CDR3 length: 16 amino acids. Germline assignment: CDR1 SGHTA and CDR2 FQGNSA. CDR3 sequence: CASSLVSWDRAYGYTF. The CDR3 DNA reads TGTGCCAGCAGCTTAGTCAGTTGGGACAGGGCGTATGGCTACACCTTC.

This clonotype has a handful of counts. The genes are TRBV7-9 and TRBJ2-5, with D possibly matching TRBD2 (6 bases). V was clipped by 0 bases and J by 9 bases, with 17 bases between them. There are 15 residues in the CDR3. Per the germline V gene, CDR1 is SEHNR and CDR2 is FQNEAQ (reference sequence). The CDR3 sequence is CASSLAFGPGVAQYF. Written as DNA, the CDR3 is TGTGCCAGCAGCTTAGCCTTCGGACCGGGGGTCGCCCAGTACTTC.

J is TRBJ2-7 and V is TRBV7-9, with TRBD2 identical over 8 bases. Germline lookup yields CDR1 SEHNR and CDR2 FQNEAQ (reference sequence). The CDR3 contains 15 residues. The V segment lost 1 base and the J segment 0 bases; nucleotides outside the gene matches: 2. CDR3 amino acids: CASSLDGGVSYEQYF. In nucleotides, the CDR3 is TGTGCCAGCAGCTTAGACGGGGGGGTCTCCTACGAGCAGTACTTC.

The V and J genes are TRBV6-1 and TRBJ2-1; D not resolved. Germline V CDR1 and CDR2: MNHNS, SASEGT. Trimming shortened V by 6 bases and J by 4 bases, and 4 bases separated the two germline ends. This CDR3 contains 11 residues. The CDR3 region is CASREYNEQFF. The CDR3 DNA reads TGTGCCAGCAGGGAATACAATGAGCAGTTCTTC.

The rearrangement joins TRBV7-2 to TRBJ2-1; weak D call: TRBD2 (7 bases). The length of the CDR3 is 19 residues. V dropped 1 base and J dropped 1 base, with 20 bases sitting between them. Germline CDR1 SGHTA, CDR2 FQGNSA. The CDR3 is CASSLVMGGALQSYNEQFF. For the CDR3, the DNA is TGTGCCAGCAGCTTAGTCATGGGGGGGGCACTGCAGTCCTACAATGAGCAGTTCTTC.

This clonotype was seen repeatedly, ten times or more. The V gene is TRBV7-2, the J gene TRBJ2-7, with 10 bases matching TRBD2. The V gene end was trimmed by 2 bases and the J gene end by 1 base; junction bases not matched to a gene: 8. The CDR3 loop spans 17 amino acids. The germline CDR1 and CDR2 sequences are SGHTA and FQGNSA. The CDR3 spells CASSLRVGAGGSYEQYF. CDR3 coding DNA: TGTGCCAGCAGCTTACGCGTAGGAGCGGGAGGGTCCTACGAGCAGTACTTC.

This chain links TRBV20-1 with TRBJ2-4; D is undetermined. Trimming took 0 bases from V and 9 from J, leaving 12 bases between them. Germline assignment: CDR1 DFQATT and CDR2 SNEGSKA (reference sequence). The CDR3 covers 13 residues. The CDR3 sequence is CSARDKFLRIQYF. The CDR3 bases are TGCAGTGCTAGAGATAAATTCCTCCGCATTCAGTACTTC.

This clonotype occurred many times. This sequence joins TRBV7-2 and TRBJ2-2, with D unresolved. This CDR3 is built from 16 residues. Trimming cost V 3 bases and J 6 bases, with 17 bases left between them. Germline CDR1 SGHTA, CDR2 FQGNSA. The CDR3 sequence: CASSFYPPEHPGELFF. CDR3 DNA: TGTGCCAGCAGCTTTTATCCTCCGGAGCATCCCGGGGAGCTGTTTTTT. The variable domain in full, with the rest retrieved from reference TRBV7-2 and TRBJ2-2, is GAGVSQSPSNKVTEKGKDVELRCDPISGHTALYWYRQSLGQGLEFLIYFQGNSAPDKSGLPSDRFSAERTGGSVSTLTIQRTQQEDSAVYLCASSFYPPEHPGELFFGEGSRLTVL.

The V and J genes are TRBV9 and TRBJ1-1; perhaps TRBD1 as D (5 bases). V was trimmed by 7 bases and J by 5 bases, leaving 21 bases between them. CDR3 size: 15 residues. In germline, CDR1 is SGDLS, CDR2 YYNGEE. Here the CDR3 DNA reads TGTGCCAGCGGGCCCGACCAGGGAGGTCTAACTGAAGCTTTCTTT. This encodes CASGPDQGGLTEAFF.

A single count supports this clonotype. The V call is TRBV28, the J call TRBJ1-4, with 8 bases aligning to TRBD1. The CDR3 is 17 residues long. The V and J ends lost 4 bases and 4 bases, in that order; junction bases with no gene match: 11. Per germline, CDR1 MDHEN and CDR2 SYDVKM. This CDR3 reads CASSSTTTGENNEKLFF. CDR3 DNA: TGTGCCAGCAGTTCCACGACGACAGGGGAGAATAATGAAAAACTGTTTTTT.

The chain uses TRBV10-3 and TRBJ2-5; D uncertain. CDR1 and CDR2 from the germline V gene are ENHRY and SYGVKD. The CDR3 totals 12 residues. Trimming left V 4 bases short and J 4 bases short, with 7 bases between. In nucleotides, the CDR3 is TGTGCCATCAGTGCTGGAGTAGAGACCCAGTACTTC. Translated: CAISAGVETQYF.